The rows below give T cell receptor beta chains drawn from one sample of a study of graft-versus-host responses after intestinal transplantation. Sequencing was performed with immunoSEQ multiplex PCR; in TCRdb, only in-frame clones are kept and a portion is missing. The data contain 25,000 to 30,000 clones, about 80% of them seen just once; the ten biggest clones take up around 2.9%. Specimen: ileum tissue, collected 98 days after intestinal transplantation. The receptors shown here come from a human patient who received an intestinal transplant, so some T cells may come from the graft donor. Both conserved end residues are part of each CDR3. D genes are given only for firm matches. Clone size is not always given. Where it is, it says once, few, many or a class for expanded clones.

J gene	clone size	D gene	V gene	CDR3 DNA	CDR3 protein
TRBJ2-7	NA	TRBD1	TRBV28	TGTGCCAGCAGTTCCTTAGTGGGACAGGGCACCTACGAGCAGTACTTC	CASSSLVGQGTYEQYF
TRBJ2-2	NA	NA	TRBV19	TGTGCCAGTATCGCAATAGGGGCTTCCTACGCCGGGGAGCTGTTTTTT	CASIAIGASYAGELFF
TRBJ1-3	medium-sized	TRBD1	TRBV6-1	TGTGCCAGCAGTGATCAGGGGGTATACTTCTCTGGAAACACCATATATTTT	CASSDQGVYFSGNTIYF
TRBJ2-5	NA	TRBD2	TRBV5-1	TGCGCCAGCAGCTTAAGCGGGGGCCAAGAGACCCAGTACTTC	CASSLSGGQETQYF
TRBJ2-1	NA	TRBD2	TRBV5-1	TGCGCCAGCAGCTTCGGGACTAGCGGGGGTAGCTCCTACAATGAGCAGTTCTTC	CASSFGTSGGSSYNEQFF
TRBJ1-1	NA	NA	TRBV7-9	TGTGCCAGCAGCCCGACATGGTCCGAAGCTTTCTTT	CASSPTWSEAFF
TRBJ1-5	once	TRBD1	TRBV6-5	TGTGCCAGCGCGTCCCGGACAGGGGGCGATCAGCCCCAGCATTTT	CASASRTGGDQPQHF
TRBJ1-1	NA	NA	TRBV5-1	TGCGCCAGCAGCTTGGAACGCGGACAGACTGAAGCTTTCTTT	CASSLERGQTEAFF
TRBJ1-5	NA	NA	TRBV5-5	TGTGCCAGCAGCTTGGGGGTGGGGTCAGTTGGGCCCCAGCATTTT	CASSLGVGSVGPQHF
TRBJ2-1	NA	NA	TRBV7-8	TGTGCCAGCAGCTTAACTCGGCTAAGCTCCTACAATGAGCAGTTCTTC	CASSLTRLSSYNEQFF
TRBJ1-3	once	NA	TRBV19	TGTGCCAGTAGTATAGTGATGGAGAAACCTCCCCCCCGGAACACCATATATTTT	CASSIVMEKPPPRNTIYF
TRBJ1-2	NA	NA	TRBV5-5	TGTGCCAGCAGCCGGTTTTACCGAAAATTGAGGGAGTCCGATGGCTACACCTTC	CASSRFYRKLRESDGYTF
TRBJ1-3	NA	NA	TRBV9	TGTGCCAGCAGCGTAGGTTCAGGAAACACCATATATTTT	CASSVGSGNTIYF
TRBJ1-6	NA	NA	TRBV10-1	TGCGCCAGCAGTCCAGGGACTTCCTATAATTCACCCCTCCACTTT	CASSPGTSYNSPLHF
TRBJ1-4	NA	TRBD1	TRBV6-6	TGTGCCAGCAGTTACCCCGGACAGGGGGCAGGAAAACTGTTTTTT	CASSYPGQGAGKLFF
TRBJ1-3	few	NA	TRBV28	TGTGCCAGCAGTATACAGGGTGCTGGAAACACCATATATTTT	CASSIQGAGNTIYF
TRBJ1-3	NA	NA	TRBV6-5	TGTGCCAGCAGTCCCATGGGGTCTACGGGAAACACCATATATTTT	CASSPMGSTGNTIYF
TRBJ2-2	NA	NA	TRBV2	TGTGCCAGCAGTGGTTTGGGGGCGAACACCGGGGAGCTGTTTTTT	CASSGLGANTGELFF
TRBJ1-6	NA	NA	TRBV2	TGTGCCAGCAGTGATCTGGCGGCAGGGAGAAATTCACCCCTCCACTTT	CASSDLAAGRNSPLHF
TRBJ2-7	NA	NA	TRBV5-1	TGCGCCAGCAGCGGTCTGGGGGGTTGGTACGAGCAGTACTTC	CASSGLGGWYEQYF
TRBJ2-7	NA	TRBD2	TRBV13	TGTGCCAGCAGCTTCAAATTAGCGGGCAGCTCCTACGAGCAGTACTTC	CASSFKLAGSSYEQYF
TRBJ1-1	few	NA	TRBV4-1	TGCGCCAGCAGCCAAGGACAGAACACTGAAGCTTTCTTT	CASSQGQNTEAFF
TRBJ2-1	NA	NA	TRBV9	TGTGCCAGCAGCGCTCTTGGAGGGGTAAACAATGAGCAGTTCTTC	CASSALGGVNNEQFF
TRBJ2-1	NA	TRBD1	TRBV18	TGTGCCAGCTCACCGGACAGGGGGAAGGGTGAGCAGTTCTTC	CASSPDRGKGEQFF
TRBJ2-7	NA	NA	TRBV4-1	TGCGCCAGCAGCTGGGAGGCCGTGCGGGGCGAGCAGTACTTC	CASSWEAVRGEQYF
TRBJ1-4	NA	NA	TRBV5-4	TGTGCCAGCAGCTACGGTGGGGTTGAAGAAAAACTGTTTTTT	CASSYGGVEEKLFF
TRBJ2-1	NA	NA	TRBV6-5	TGTGCCAGCAGTTACGACAGGGCGGGAATCAATGAGCAGTTCTTC	CASSYDRAGINEQFF
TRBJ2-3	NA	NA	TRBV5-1	TGCGCCAGCAGCTTGGAGTGGGCAAACACAGATACGCAGTATTTT	CASSLEWANTDTQYF
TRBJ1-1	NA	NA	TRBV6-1	TGTGCCAGCAGTAGTGTGAACACTGAAGCTTTCTTT	CASSSVNTEAFF
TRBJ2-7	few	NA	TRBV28	TGTGCCAGCTCGGACCCTATAATGGGGTACGAGCAGTACTTC	CASSDPIMGYEQYF
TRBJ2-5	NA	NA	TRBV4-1	TGCGCCAGCAGCCAGGCCGTCGGGTTTGGGGAGACCCAGTACTTC	CASSQAVGFGETQYF
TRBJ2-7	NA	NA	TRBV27	TGTGCCAGCAGTCTGTGGGCGAGTAGATTCTACGAGCAGTACTTC	CASSLWASRFYEQYF
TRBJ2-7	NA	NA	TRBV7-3	TGTGCCAGCAGCTTAGGGTATGGGGTCCCCTACGAGCAGTACTTC	CASSLGYGVPYEQYF
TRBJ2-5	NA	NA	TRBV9	TGTGCCAGCAGCGTAGAGGCTTTTGAACAGACCCAGTACTTC	CASSVEAFEQTQYF
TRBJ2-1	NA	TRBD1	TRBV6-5	TGTGCCAGCAGTTACACCCACAGGGGGGTTCCCAATGAGCAGTTCTTC	CASSYTHRGVPNEQFF